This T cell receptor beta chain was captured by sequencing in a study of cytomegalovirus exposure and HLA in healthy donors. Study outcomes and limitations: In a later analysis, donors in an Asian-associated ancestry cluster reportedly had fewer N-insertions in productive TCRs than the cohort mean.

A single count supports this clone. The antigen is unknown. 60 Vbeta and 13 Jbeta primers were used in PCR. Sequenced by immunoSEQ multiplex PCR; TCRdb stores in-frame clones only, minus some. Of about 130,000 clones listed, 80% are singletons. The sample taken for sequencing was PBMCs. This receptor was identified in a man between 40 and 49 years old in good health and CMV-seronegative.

The CDR3 DNA reads as TGTGCCAGCAGCTTAGCGCCAGGGTGGAACACTGAAGCTTTCTTT. Its translation: CASSLAPGWNTEAFF. The V and J genes are TRBV7-8 and TRBJ1-1; D perhaps matches TRBD1 (5 bases). CDR1 SGHVS and CDR2 FQNEAQ come from the germline V gene. The CDR3 sequence is 15 residues long. Trimming removed 0 bases from V and 1 base from J, with 9 bases in between.